This section outlines one TCR beta chain sequence together with its context. These data are taken from a study of shared clonotypes between healthy human individuals. Only in-frame clones appear in the TCRdb table, and some are missing; sequencing was by immunoSEQ multiplex PCR. The top ten clones hold 0.13% of a sample with some 2,400,000 clones, 90% to 97% of them seen once. The V gene's germline CDR1 is MGHRA and CDR2 YSYEKL. The CDR3 is 16 amino acids. Losses at the gene ends were 0 bases for V and 6 bases for J; bases not matched to a gene: 7. Material: naive CD4+ T cells sorted from blood. Subset given: CD45RA+ positively selected. The gene calls are TRBV4-1 and TRBJ1-2; the match to TRBD1 covers 10 bases. The clonotype originates from a man younger than 30 in good health. CDR3 nucleotide sequence: TGCGCCAGCAGCCAAGAGGGGGGGACAGGGGTTAATGGCTACACCTTC. Translation gives CASSQEGGTGVNGYTF.